This record concerns one TCR beta chain sequence. Antigen specificity is unknown. The data stem from a study of OX40 agonist ivuxolimab in advanced cancers. Study-level points and caveats: CD4+ T cells averaged fewer expanded clones than CD8+ T cells.

Sequencing used immunoSEQ multiplex PCR; TCRdb keeps in-frame clones, though not all of them. The repertoire holds 50,000 to 65,000 clones, with roughly 90% as singletons. CDR3 length: 12 amino acids. The J segment lost 6 bases and the V segment lost 1 base, leaving 0 bases of the junction unmatched. The germline gives CDR1 LGHNA, CDR2 YSLEER. J is TRBJ2-7 and V is TRBV4-3; 7 bases line up with TRBD2. The sequenced sample was CD4+ or CD8+ T cells sorted from blood, obtained in a trial of the OX40 agonist ivuxolimab. The TCR was taken from an adult with an advanced solid tumor such as melanoma, head and neck, liver or kidney cancer. The CDR3 sequence is CASSQAGGEQYF. CDR3 nucleotide sequence: TGCGCCAGCAGCCAAGCGGGGGGCGAGCAGTACTTC.